One and the same sample provided the 27 T cell receptor beta chains below, sequenced in a study of T cells after posttransplantation cyclophosphamide. TCRdb's copy holds only in-frame clones and misses some; the assay was immunoSEQ multiplex PCR. The record shows some 7,500 clones for this sample, with no singletons present. A marrow graft followed busulfan-fludarabine conditioning, with cyclophosphamide on days +3 and +4. Sequenced material: PBMCs, taken after allogeneic stem cell transplant with posttransplant cyclophosphamide. The origin of the receptors is a male patient in his late teens or twenties who received an allogeneic stem cell transplant from an unrelated donor, was CMV-positive, and had acute and chronic GVHD. A share of the T cells may be of graft donor origin.

In its sample, this clone was seen many times. J is TRBJ2-2 and V is TRBV7-2, with 7 bases aligning to TRBD2. Germline CDR1 SGHTA, CDR2 FQGNSA. This CDR3 region has 17 residues. Trimming at V came to 5 bases and at J to 0 bases, leaving 9 bases not matched to a gene. CDR3 in amino acids: CASSILAGLANTGELFF. CDR3 bases: TGTGCCAGCAGCATATTAGCGGGCCTCGCGAACACCGGGGAGCTGTTTTTT. The full variable domain, rest sourced from reference TRBV7-2 and TRBJ2-2, is GAGVSQSPSNKVTEKGKDVELRCDPISGHTALYWYRQSLGQGLEFLIYFQGNSAPDKSGLPSDRFSAERTGGSVSTLTIQRTQQEDSAVYLCASSILAGLANTGELFFGEGSRLTVL.

This clone showed up just a few times. In nucleotides, the CDR3 is TGTGCCAGCAGTCCCGGGACAGGGTCTTATGGCTACACCTTC. As protein: CASSPGTGSYGYTF. This chain joins TRBV6-1 and TRBJ1-2; 9 bases agree with TRBD1. There are 14 residues in the CDR3. V was clipped by 5 bases and J by 5 bases; unmatched bases: 6. Germline CDR1 MNHNS, CDR2 SASEGT.

Ten or more counts support this clone. The genes are TRBV5-6 and TRBJ2-5, with D possibly TRBD1 on 5 matching bases. The CDR3 extends over 13 amino acids. V was pared by 1 base and J by 5 bases, with 9 bases between. Germline values: CDR1 SGHDT, CDR2 YYEEEE. CDR3 nucleotide sequence: TGTGCCAGCAGCTTGCCAGGGCTGGAGACCCAGTACTTC. Amino acid sequence: CASSLPGLETQYF. The full variable domain, rest sourced from reference TRBV5-6 and TRBJ2-5, is DAGVTQSPTHLIKTRGQQVTLRCSPKSGHDTVSWYQQALGQGPQFIFQYYEEEERQRGNFPDRFSGHQFPNYSSELNVNALLLGDSALYLCASSLPGLETQYFGPGTRLLVL.

This clone appeared many times. This chain connects TRBV28 to TRBJ1-2; TRBD1 matches at 7 bases. V dropped 2 bases and J dropped 4; count of bases not matched to a gene: 7. Germline V CDR1 and CDR2: MDHEN, SYDVKM. The CDR3 has 15 amino acids. The DNA for the CDR3 is TGTGCCAGCAGTTTAAGAGTCAACAGGGGCTATGGCTACACCTTC. Translation: CASSLRVNRGYGYTF.

This clone was detected many times. This chain joins TRBV6-1 and TRBJ1-2, with a possible D match to TRBD1 (5 bases). CDR3 length: 15 residues. The V end lost 0 bases, the J end lost 8 bases, and 16 bases lay between the germline ends. Germline V gene data show CDR1 as MNHNS and CDR2 as SASEGT. CDR3 protein: CASSEARRGWGGYTF. The CDR3 DNA follows: TGTGCCAGCAGTGAAGCGCGGAGGGGCTGGGGAGGCTACACCTTC.

This clone is categorized as medium-sized. The chain employs TRBV5-8 and TRBJ2-2; possibly TRBD1 for D (6 bases). The V end lost 5 bases, the J end lost 5 bases, and 13 bases lay between the germline ends. CDR1 and CDR2 from the germline V gene are SGHTS and YDEGEE. This CDR3 is built from 14 residues. The CDR3 DNA is TGTGCCAGCAGTCTACAGGGTGCAACCGGGGAGCTGTTTTTT. Residues: CASSLQGATGELFF.

This clone is medium-sized by share. The DNA for the CDR3 is TGTGCCAGCATACTGGCGGGGGGGCAAGATACGCAGTATTTT. Translating gives CASILAGGQDTQYF. The chain combines TRBV6-1 with TRBJ2-3; TRBD2 aligns across 9 bases. This CDR3 is 14 amino acids long. The V gene end was trimmed by 7 bases and the J gene end by 5 bases; junction bases not matched to a gene: 7. Germline V gene sequence: CDR1 MNHNS, CDR2 SASEGT.

In its sample, this clone is medium-sized (0.01 to 0.1%). The chain links TRBV6-5 to TRBJ2-1, with a weak D call TRBD2 (5 bases). This CDR3 is built from 16 residues. Germline V gene data show CDR1 as MNHEY and CDR2 as SVGAGI. V shed 0 bases and J shed 0 bases, with 9 bases lying between them. CDR3 bases: TGTGCCAGCAGTTACTCGGGCGGGTACTCCTACAATGAGCAGTTCTTC. It codes for CASSYSGGYSYNEQFF.

On this clone: This sample also contains other DNA sequences that code for the same CDR3. V and J are TRBV9 and TRBJ2-2, with a possible D match to TRBD2 (6 bases). The CDR3 length is 13 residues. Trimming stripped 2 bases from V and 7 bases from J, with 9 bases between. Per germline, CDR1 SGDLS and CDR2 YYNGEE. The CDR3 sequence is CASSVVGGGELFF. CDR3 nucleotide sequence: TGTGCCAGCAGCGTGGTGGGGGGCGGGGAGCTGTTTTTT.

This clone was observed at least ten times. This rearrangement joins TRBV4-2 to TRBJ2-5; 8 nucleotides align to TRBD2. This CDR3 region has 19 residues. In germline, CDR1 is LGHNA, CDR2 YNFKEQ. The J segment lost 1 base and the V segment lost 1 base, leaving 14 bases of the junction unmatched. CDR3 nucleotides: TGTGCCAGCAGCCAAGTCCTTTCCCGGGTGGCGGGGGGCCAAGAGACCCAGTACTTC. It is translated as CASSQVLSRVAGGQETQYF.

This chain joins TRBV7-8 and TRBJ2-3, with 7 bases identical to TRBD2. Looked up from germline, CDR1 is SGHVS and CDR2 is FQNEAQ. The CDR3 has 17 residues. V lost 1 base and J lost 4; bases outside the gene matches: 11. CDR3 amino acids: CASSLESAGSGADTQYF. The CDR3 DNA follows: TGTGCCAGCAGCTTAGAATCGGCAGGGAGCGGGGCAGATACGCAGTATTTT.

This clone was picked up many times. The chain couples TRBV5-4 to TRBJ2-7, with D tentatively TRBD1 (6 bases). The CDR3 sequence is 15 residues long. Germline V gene sequence: CDR1 SGHNT, CDR2 YYREEE (reference sequence). The V gene lost 3 bases and the J gene lost 2 bases, with 15 bases spanning the gap. CDR3 protein: CASSWSGRGPYEQYF. The CDR3, as DNA: TGTGCCAGCAGCTGGAGTGGCAGGGGACCCTACGAGCAGTACTTC.

This clone was observed many times. V gene TRBV29-1 combines with J gene TRBJ2-1; D might be TRBD1 (6 bases). The germline V gene encodes CDR1 SQVTM and CDR2 ANQGSEA. The ends were cut back, 4 bases at V and 9 bases at J, with 13 bases in the middle. The CDR3 length is 12 residues. The DNA of the CDR3 is TGCAGCGTTGCAACAGGGTACGGTGAGCAGTTCTTC. It is translated as CSVATGYGEQFF.

This clone was seen many times. This chain links TRBV2 with TRBJ1-1; weak D call: TRBD1 (6 bases). The CDR3 sequence is 15 residues long. CDR1 is SNHLY and CDR2 is FYNNEI in the germline V gene. The ends were cut back, 2 bases at V and 4 bases at J, with 14 bases in the middle. This CDR3 reads CASSESGLQGTEAFF. The CDR3 DNA is TGTGCCAGCAGTGAAAGCGGCCTACAGGGCACTGAAGCTTTCTTT.

This clone was recorded at least ten times. The rearrangement uses TRBV27 and TRBJ1-4; D is perhaps TRBD1 (6 bases). V was cut by 3 bases and J by 8 bases, with 13 bases left in between. The CDR3 length is 14 residues. Germline V gives CDR1 MNHEY, CDR2 SMNVEV (reference sequence). The CDR3, as DNA: TGTGCCAGCAGTTTGAGCGGGGGCGGGGAAAAACTGTTTTTT. This encodes CASSLSGGGEKLFF.

This clone ranks as medium-sized. V usage is TRBV12-5 and J usage is TRBJ1-2; 8 bases match TRBD1. In germline, CDR1 is LGHNT, CDR2 FRNRAP. After removal of 6 bases from V and 6 bases from J, the junction contained 15 bases not matched to a gene. This CDR3 has 16 amino acids. CDR3 region: CASGRQGNLRDDGYTF. CDR3 nucleotide sequence: TGTGCTAGTGGGCGACAGGGGAACCTAAGGGACGATGGCTACACCTTC.

This clone has ten or more counts. This sequence joins TRBV7-3 and TRBJ2-1, with 11 bases that match TRBD2. This CDR3 contains 15 residues. Germline V lookup: CDR1 SGHTA, CDR2 FQGTGA. The ends lost 5 bases at V and 8 bases at J; junction bases unmatched: 8. Written as DNA, the CDR3 is TGTGCCAGCAGCGCCGGGACTAGCGGCACCTATGAGCAGTTCTTC. As protein: CASSAGTSGTYEQFF.

This clone was seen at least ten times. The rearrangement uses TRBV5-5 and TRBJ2-7; TRBD1 matches at 7 bases. The CDR3 is 13 amino acids. The V gene end was trimmed by 1 base and the J gene end by 4 bases; junction bases not matched to a gene: 2. In germline, CDR1 is SGHKS, CDR2 YYEKEE (reference sequence). The CDR3 protein is CASSLRDSYEQYF. The CDR3 DNA is TGTGCCAGCAGCTTGAGGGACAGTTACGAGCAGTACTTC. The full variable domain, with the rest looked up from reference TRBV5-5 and TRBJ2-7, is DAGVTQSPTHLIKTRGQQVTLRCSPISGHKSVSWYQQVLGQGPQFIFQYYEKEERGRGNFPDRFSARQFPNYSSELNVNALLLGDSALYLCASSLRDSYEQYFGPGTRLTVT.

Relative to its sample, this clone is medium-sized. This sequence joins TRBV7-2 and TRBJ1-1, with TRBD1 matching over 9 bases. V shed 5 bases and J 4 bases; nucleotides not matched to a gene: 5. CDR3 length: 14 residues. Germline-derived CDR1 and CDR2 are SGHTA and FQGNSA. The CDR3 sequence: CASSLTDRGTEAFF. Here the CDR3 DNA reads TGTGCCAGCAGCCTGACGGACAGGGGCACTGAAGCTTTCTTT.

This clone is classed as medium-sized (0.01 to 0.1%). The chain carries TRBV28 and TRBJ1-4; the match to TRBD1 covers 7 bases. Germline V gene sequence: CDR1 MDHEN, CDR2 SYDVKM. Trimming cost V 6 bases and J 8 bases; bases outside gene matches: 12. The CDR3 runs 15 residues. DNA for the CDR3: TGTGCCAGCAGCCTATCTAGACAGGGTCAGGAAAAACTGTTTTTT. It is translated as CASSLSRQGQEKLFF.

By share, this clone ranks as medium-sized. DNA for the CDR3: TGTGCCAGCAGCTTCCTCCGCGGCAATGAGCAGTTCTTC. This translates into CASSFLRGNEQFF. The V call is TRBV5-4, the J call TRBJ2-1; D remains unclear. Germline V gene data show CDR1 as SGHNT and CDR2 as YYREEE (reference sequence). Trimming shortened V by 2 bases and J by 6 bases, and 9 bases separated the two germline ends. This CDR3 region has 13 residues.

This clone was observed at least ten times. V is TRBV15 and J is TRBJ2-3; D ambiguous. Germline V gene lookup returns CDR1 LNHNV and CDR2 YYDKDF (reference sequence). The CDR3 has 13 amino acids. The V end was cut by 0 bases, the J end by 4 bases, with 5 bases between. The CDR3 nucleotides are TGTGCCACCAGCAGAGATTATGCAGATACGCAGTATTTT. Protein sequence: CATSRDYADTQYF.

By share, this clone counts as medium-sized (0.01 to 0.1%). The chain combines TRBV5-6 with TRBJ1-1; D uncertain. Trimming removed 0 bases from V and 7 bases from J, with 4 bases in between. The CDR3 is 11 amino acids. The germline V gene has CDR1 SGHDT and CDR2 YYEEEE. The CDR3 sequence: CASSLDSEAFF. The CDR3, as DNA: TGTGCCAGCAGCTTGGACAGTGAAGCTTTCTTT. The full variable domain, with the rest looked up from reference TRBV5-6 and TRBJ1-1, is DAGVTQSPTHLIKTRGQQVTLRCSPKSGHDTVSWYQQALGQGPQFIFQYYEEEERQRGNFPDRFSGHQFPNYSSELNVNALLLGDSALYLCASSLDSEAFFGQGTRLTVV.

This clone was seen at least ten times. This chain links TRBV6-5 with TRBJ2-3; the D is unclear. The length of the CDR3 is 11 residues. Germline values: CDR1 MNHEY, CDR2 SVGAGI. Trimming pared 7 bases from V and 5 bases from J, leaving 7 bases between. CDR3 region: CASTRLDTQYF. The CDR3 DNA reads TGTGCCAGCACACGGTTAGATACGCAGTATTTT.

In this sample, this clone turned up many times. This sequence joins TRBV5-1 and TRBJ2-3; D is possibly TRBD1 (6 bases). The CDR3 has 14 amino acids. V shed 0 bases and J shed 7 bases, with 12 bases lying between them. CDR1 SGHRS and CDR2 YFSETQ come from the germline V gene. The CDR3, as DNA: TGCGCCAGCAGCTTGGAAGGGACAATCAATACGCAGTATTTT. It specifies CASSLEGTINTQYF.

Sample share makes this clone medium-sized (0.01 to 0.1%). This chain connects TRBV4-1 to TRBJ1-3; maybe TRBD1 (5 bases). Germline assignment: CDR1 MGHRA and CDR2 YSYEKL. The CDR3 length is 12 residues. V was pared by 4 bases and J by 7 bases, with 8 bases between. The CDR3 protein is CASSREGNTIYF. CDR3 bases: TGCGCCAGCAGCCGGGAGGGGAACACCATATATTTT.

J is TRBJ2-5 and V is TRBV12-5, with 7 bases identical to TRBD1. The J call may be faulty, since TRBJ2-7 better matches the DNA end. Germline CDR1 reads LGHNT; CDR2 reads FRNRAP. This CDR3 is 14 amino acids long. CDR3 in DNA: TGTGCTAGTGGTCTCCTGTTGACAGGGAACGAGCAGTACTTC. It specifies CASGLLLTGNEQYF.